The 32 T cell receptor beta chains below were found in one sample sequenced in a study of shared clonotypes between healthy human individuals. TCRdb keeps only in-frame clones here, not all; method: immunoSEQ multiplex PCR. The table lists 400,000 to 550,000 clones, around 80% of them singletons. Sequences were obtained from PBMCs. The receptors come from a woman between 35 and 50 years old in good health. Some clones in this sample may be carry-over from other donors' samples.

The chain carries TRBV30 and TRBJ2-3; TRBD2 might be the D (5 bases). The V end was cut by 5 bases, the J end by 4 bases, with 13 bases between. Germline V gives CDR1 GTSNPN, CDR2 SVGIG (reference sequence). The CDR3 is 13 amino acids. The CDR3, as DNA: TGTGCCTGGCTATCCCCCGGGGCAGATACGCAGTATTTT. Translating it yields CAWLSPGADTQYF.

This chain connects TRBV7-9 to TRBJ1-4; D is uncertain. Germline values: CDR1 SEHNR, CDR2 FQNEAQ (reference sequence). The germline V and J ends were trimmed by 0 bases and 2 bases, with 4 bases remaining between them. The CDR3 covers 14 residues. This CDR3 is CASSLAQTNEKLFF. The CDR3 DNA reads TGTGCCAGCAGCTTAGCTCAGACTAATGAAAAACTGTTTTTT.

As for this clone: This may be a read error, as it is one base from a much larger clone. V is TRBV29-1 and J is TRBJ2-7; TRBD1 matches at 9 bases. The CDR3 is 15 amino acids. Germline CDR1 is SQVTM and CDR2 is ANQGSEA. The CDR3 protein is CSVTPIQGALDERYF. Here the CDR3 DNA reads TGCAGCGTTACGCCAATACAGGGGGCGCTTGACGAGCGGTACTTC.

V is TRBV2 and J is TRBJ2-5; no clear D gene. V was trimmed by 5 bases and J by 2 bases, leaving 6 bases between them. Germline lookup yields CDR1 SNHLY and CDR2 FYNNEI. CDR3 length: 12 amino acids. Here the CDR3 reads CASSNEQETQYF. As DNA, the CDR3 is TGTGCCAGCAGTAACGAACAAGAGACCCAGTACTTC.

This sequence joins TRBV19 and TRBJ1-2, with TRBD1 matching over 10 bases. Trimming removed 6 bases from V and 3 bases from J; junction bases left unmatched: 13. CDR1 and CDR2 (germline): LNHDA, SQIVND (reference sequence). This CDR3 is built from 17 residues. CDR3 amino acids: CASRTTGTGVTDYGYTF. In DNA form, the CDR3 reads TGTGCCAGTAGGACTACCGGGACAGGGGTAACGGACTATGGCTACACCTTC.

V and J are TRBV28 and TRBJ2-1, with D perhaps matching TRBD1 or TRBD2 (5 bases each). The CDR3 is 17 residues long. Looked up from germline, CDR1 is MDHEN and CDR2 is SYDVKM. Trimming stripped 6 bases from V and 0 bases from J, with 18 bases between. The DNA of the CDR3 is TGTGCCAGCAGACGATCGGGACGGTGGAGCTCCTACAATGAGCAGTTCTTC. It encodes CASRRSGRWSSYNEQFF.

The chain combines TRBV28 with TRBJ2-5, with a possible D match to TRBD1 (5 bases). The CDR3 covers 12 residues. In germline, CDR1 is MDHEN, CDR2 SYDVKM. V lost 3 bases and J lost 4, with 6 bases in between. As DNA, the CDR3 is TGTGCCAGCAGTTTGCAGGGAGAGACCCAGTACTTC. Translating gives CASSLQGETQYF. The variable domain in full, completed from reference TRBV28 and TRBJ2-5, reads DVKVTQSSRYLVKRTGEKVFLECVQDMDHENMFWYRQDPGLGLRLIYFSYDVKMKEKGDIPEGYSVSREKKERFSLILESASTNQTSMYLCASSLQGETQYFGPGTRLLVL.

The rearrangement uses TRBV7-2 and TRBJ1-2; D possibly corresponds to TRBD1 (6 bases). V lost 4 bases and J 8 bases, leaving 11 bases between the germline ends. The CDR3 runs 12 residues. Germline-derived CDR1 and CDR2 are SGHTA and FQGNSA. The CDR3: CASSSLGGGYTF. CDR3 sequence (DNA): TGTGCCAGCAGCTCTTTGGGGGGCGGCTACACCTTC.

The chain carries TRBV28 and TRBJ1-5; 7 nucleotides align to TRBD1. This CDR3 has 15 residues. The germline V gene encodes CDR1 MDHEN and CDR2 SYDVKM. The trim removed 5 bases at V and 1 base at J, leaving 5 bases unmatched. CDR3 in amino acids: CASSPGGFSNQPQHF. CDR3 sequence (DNA): TGTGCCAGCAGTCCAGGGGGTTTCAGCAATCAGCCCCAGCATTTT.

The V gene is TRBV9, the J gene TRBJ2-7, with TRBD2 identical over 8 bases. Germline CDR1 is SGDLS and CDR2 is YYNGEE. V trimming: 4 bases; J trimming: 2 bases; junction bases outside the gene matches: 5. This CDR3 spans 14 amino acids. CDR3 bases: TGTGCCAGCAGCCCCCGGGGGGGCACCTACGAGCAGTACTTC. Translated, it gives CASSPRGGTYEQYF.

This clone was seen a handful of times. At one of its ends the junction is not consistent with the germline gene, which may arise from a read error. The rearrangement links TRBV11-3 to TRBJ1-3; D remains ambiguous. The CDR3 runs 13 residues. Germline V lookup: CDR1 SGHNT, CDR2 YENEEA. The CDR3 coding sequence is TGTGCCAGCAGCCGAATTGGTGGAGACACCATATATTTT. Translated: CASSRIGGDTIYF. The full variable domain, with the rest looked up from reference TRBV11-3 and TRBJ1-3, is EAGVVQSPRYKIIEKKQPVAFWCNPISGHNTLYWYLQNLGQGPELLIRYENEEAVDDSQLPKDRFSAERLKGVDSTLKIQPAELGDSAVYLCASSRIGGDTIYFGEGSWLTVV.

The V gene is TRBV27, the J gene TRBJ2-4; 7 nucleotides align to TRBD1. Germline V lookup: CDR1 MNHEY, CDR2 SMNVEV (reference sequence). The CDR3 is 15 amino acids. V dropped 5 bases and J dropped 6; count of bases not matched to a gene: 10. The CDR3 here is CASSVDRARVNIQYF. As DNA, the CDR3 is TGTGCCAGCAGTGTCGACAGGGCGAGGGTAAACATTCAGTACTTC.

The chain joins TRBV30 to TRBJ1-1; 7 positions match TRBD1. Trimming at V came to 0 bases and at J to 6 bases, leaving 10 bases not matched to a gene. The germline V gene encodes CDR1 GTSNPN and CDR2 SVGIG (reference sequence). The CDR3 has 15 residues. The CDR3 DNA reads as TGTGCCTGGAGTGTACCCGGACAGGCTTTTCCTGAAGCTTTCTTT. This encodes CAWSVPGQAFPEAFF. Drawing the rest from reference TRBV30 and TRBJ1-1, the complete variable domain is SQTIHQWPATLVQPVGSPLSLECTVEGTSNPNLYWYRQAAGRGLQLLFYSVGIGQISSEVPQNLSASRPQDRQFILSSKKLLLSDSGFYLCAWSVPGQAFPEAFFGQGTRLTVV.

The chain joins TRBV11-2 to TRBJ1-2, with D uncertain. The germline V gene encodes CDR1 SGHAT and CDR2 FQNNGV. There are 13 residues in the CDR3. V lost 1 base to trimming and J lost 3 bases, with 6 bases between them. CDR3 sequence reads: CASSLGVYYGYTF. The CDR3, as DNA: TGTGCCAGCAGCTTAGGGGTATACTATGGCTACACCTTC.

The gene calls are TRBV27 and TRBJ1-3, with 9 bases fitting TRBD1. The CDR3 totals 14 residues. The V segment lost 5 bases and the J segment 6 bases; nucleotides outside the gene matches: 5. From germline, CDR1 is MNHEY and CDR2 SMNVEV (reference sequence). The CDR3 spells CASSPRDRVNTIYF. CDR3 bases: TGTGCCAGCAGTCCCCGGGACAGGGTAAACACCATATATTTT.

The CDR3 is CATRQGAFGNTEAFF. The CDR3 region has the DNA TGTGCCACTAGACAGGGGGCTTTCGGGAACACTGAAGCTTTCTTT. The V and J genes are TRBV19 and TRBJ1-1, with 10 nucleotides matching TRBD1. CDR1 LNHDA and CDR2 SQIVND come from the germline V gene (reference sequence). With 10 bases clipped from V and 1 base from J, the junction kept 9 bases outside the gene matches. The CDR3 has 15 residues.

V is TRBV6-7 and J is TRBJ2-7; unclear D gene. TRBV6-7 qualifies as an ORF whose function is uncertain. CDR3 length equals 14 residues. The germline V and J ends were trimmed by 5 bases and 0 bases, with 11 bases remaining between them. The CDR3 nucleotides read TGTGCCAGCAGTAGGTGTAGGGTCTCCTACGAGCAGTACTTC. This translates into CASSRCRVSYEQYF.

This rearrangement joins TRBV9 to TRBJ2-7; D is unclear. Trimming took 2 bases from V and 6 from J, leaving 15 bases between them. The CDR3 totals 14 residues. In germline, CDR1 is SGDLS, CDR2 YYNGEE. The DNA for the CDR3 is TGTGCCAGCAGCGTGAGCGCGGACGTTCGCGAGCAGTACTTC. Translated, it gives CASSVSADVREQYF.

V and J are TRBV7-8 and TRBJ2-7, with D possibly being TRBD2 (6 bases). The CDR3 totals 14 residues. Germline values: CDR1 SGHVS, CDR2 FQNEAQ. Trimming pared 5 bases from V and 3 bases from J, leaving 14 bases between. The CDR3 coding sequence is TGTGCCAGCAGCACCCGCGGTAGCGGCTACGAGCAGTACTTC. Protein sequence: CASSTRGSGYEQYF.

The V call is TRBV7-8, the J call TRBJ2-5, with D maybe TRBD2 (5 bases). V was clipped by 5 bases and J by 5 bases, with 24 bases between them. The CDR3 length is 17 residues. Germline-derived CDR1 and CDR2 are SGHVS and FQNEAQ. In nucleotides, the CDR3 is TGTGCCAGCAGCCCGAAGAAGGACTCCCAGATGAGGGAGACCCAGTACTTC. Protein product: CASSPKKDSQMRETQYF.

The chain recombines TRBV7-8 with TRBJ1-5; no firm D call. Germline CDR1 reads SGHVS; CDR2 reads FQNEAQ. The CDR3 length is 17 residues. Trimming stripped 2 bases from V and 0 bases from J, with 14 bases between. The CDR3 sequence: CASSLKEPGYSNQPQHF. As DNA, the CDR3 is TGTGCCAGCAGCTTAAAAGAACCGGGCTATAGCAATCAGCCCCAGCATTTT. Full variable domain (missing parts from reference TRBV7-8 and TRBJ1-5): GAGVSQSPRYKVAKRGQDVALRCDPISGHVSLFWYQQALGQGPEFLTYFQNEAQLDKSGLPSDRFFAERPEGSVSTLKIQRTQQEDSAVYLCASSLKEPGYSNQPQHFGDGTRLSIL.

A few counts support this clone. The V and J genes are TRBV11-2 and TRBJ2-2; D is unclear. The CDR3 is 14 residues long. V was shortened by 0 bases and J by 6 bases, with 8 bases between the two germline ends. Germline loops: CDR1 SGHAT, CDR2 FQNNGV. The DNA of the CDR3 is TGTGCCAGCAGCTTAGATCTGGGCCCCGGGGAGCTGTTTTTT. This gives the protein CASSLDLGPGELFF.

The chain is built from TRBV29-1 and TRBJ2-6; D ambiguous. The V gene lost 7 bases and the J gene lost 0 bases, with 10 bases spanning the gap. The CDR3 is 14 residues long. Germline V lookup: CDR1 SQVTM, CDR2 ANQGSEA. The CDR3 DNA is TGCAGCGCTCCCCTGGGCTCTGGGGCCAACGTCCTGACTTTC. Protein product: CSAPLGSGANVLTF.

There are many counts of this clone. This sample also contains other DNA sequences that code for the same CDR3. The gene calls are TRBV29-1 and TRBJ1-2; 8 bases line up with TRBD1. The CDR3 spans 14 residues. The J segment lost 2 bases and the V segment lost 6 bases, leaving 8 bases of the junction unmatched. CDR1 SQVTM and CDR2 ANQGSEA come from the germline V gene. The CDR3 is CSVITRTGNYGYTF. The DNA for the CDR3 is TGCAGCGTCATCACTAGGACAGGGAACTATGGCTACACCTTC.

The chain is built from TRBV6-5 and TRBJ2-1; 7 bases match TRBD2. CDR1 is MNHEY, CDR2 SVGAGI, per germline. V shed 5 bases, J shed 7 bases, and the junction held 11 bases outside the gene matches. The CDR3 has 15 amino acids. This CDR3 reads CASSRLTRGGNEQFF. CDR3 nucleotides: TGTGCCAGCAGTCGCCTGACTAGGGGAGGGAATGAGCAGTTCTTC.

This clone has just one count. The chain combines TRBV10-3 with TRBJ2-7; D is perhaps TRBD2 (5 bases). V was pared by 3 bases and J by 2 bases, with 11 bases between. The CDR3 is 14 amino acids. CDR1 and CDR2 (germline): ENHRY, SYGVKD. DNA of the CDR3: TGTGCCATCAGTGATTCCACGGGGACCTACGAGCAGTACTTC. Residues: CAISDSTGTYEQYF.

This clone was picked up a small number of times. The J gene is TRBJ2-2, the V gene TRBV29-1, with 10 bases that match TRBD1. The J segment lost 5 bases and the V segment lost 5 bases, leaving 2 bases of the junction unmatched. The CDR3 is made up of 13 amino acids. Germline values: CDR1 SQVTM, CDR2 ANQGSEA. The CDR3 region has the DNA TGCAGCGTTCCGGGACAGGGGACCGGGGAGCTGTTTTTT. This sequence encodes CSVPGQGTGELFF.

The genes are TRBV27 and TRBJ2-2; 8 nucleotides match TRBD2. Losses at the gene ends were 6 bases for V and 4 bases for J; bases not matched to a gene: 13. This CDR3 is built from 17 residues. The germline gives CDR1 MNHEY, CDR2 SMNVEV (reference sequence). The DNA for the CDR3 is TGTGCCAGCAGCTCCGGGACTAGAGGGGGGTTCACCGGGGAGCTGTTTTTT. This gives the protein CASSSGTRGGFTGELFF.

This rearrangement joins TRBV1 to TRBJ1-1; the table's D call of TRBD1 was not tested on the DNA. TRBV1 counts as a pseudogene. This CDR3 is built from 15 residues. CDR3 coding DNA: TGCACCAGCAGCCAAGAGGACAGGGAGAGCACTGAAGCTTTCTTT. Translation: CTSSQEDRESTEAFF.

This clone has ten or more counts. The sample contains more than one DNA sequence encoding this CDR3. The chain uses TRBV4-2 and TRBJ2-3; weak D call: TRBD2 (6 bases). The CDR3 extends over 15 amino acids. From germline, CDR1 is LGHNA and CDR2 YNFKEQ. Trimming left V 4 bases short and J 4 bases short, with 15 bases between. The CDR3 sequence: CASSPGLTDADTQYF. In DNA form, the CDR3 reads TGTGCCAGCAGCCCCGGACTAACAGACGCAGATACGCAGTATTTT.

The chain couples TRBV30 to TRBJ1-5, with no clear D. Germline CDR1 and CDR2: GTSNPN and SVGIG (reference sequence). The CDR3 is 13 amino acids. V was trimmed by 0 bases and J by 1 base, leaving 4 bases between them. The CDR3 DNA reads as TGTGCCTGGAGTGTCGAGAGCAATCAGCCCCAGCATTTT. Amino acid sequence: CAWSVESNQPQHF.

This clone showed up many times. The gene calls are TRBV4-1 and TRBJ2-1, with D possibly TRBD2 on 6 matching bases. Germline V CDR1 and CDR2: MGHRA, YSYEKL. V was trimmed by 0 bases and J by 5 bases, leaving 11 bases between them. This CDR3 has 15 residues. CDR3 DNA sequence: TGCGCCAGCAGCCAAGAAGGACTAACAAACAATGAGCAGTTCTTC. Its translation is CASSQEGLTNNEQFF.